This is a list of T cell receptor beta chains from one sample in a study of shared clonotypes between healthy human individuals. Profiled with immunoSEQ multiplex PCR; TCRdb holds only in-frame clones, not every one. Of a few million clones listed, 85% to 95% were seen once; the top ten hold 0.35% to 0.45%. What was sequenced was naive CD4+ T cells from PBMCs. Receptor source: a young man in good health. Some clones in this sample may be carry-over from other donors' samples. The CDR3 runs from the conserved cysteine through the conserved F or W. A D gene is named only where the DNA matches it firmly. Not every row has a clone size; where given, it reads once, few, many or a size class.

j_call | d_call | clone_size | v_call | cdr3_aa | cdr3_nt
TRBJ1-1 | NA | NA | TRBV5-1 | CASSLGDGWDTEAFF | TGCGCCAGCAGCTTGGGGGACGGTTGGGACACTGAAGCTTTCTTT
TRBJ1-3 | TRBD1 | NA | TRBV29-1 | CSVGGGASGNTIYF | TGCAGCGTTGGAGGGGGCGCGTCTGGAAACACCATATATTTT
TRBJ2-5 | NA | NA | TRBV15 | CATSRDWGPRGPETQYF | TGTGCCACCAGCAGAGATTGGGGGCCACGAGGGCCAGAGACCCAGTACTTC
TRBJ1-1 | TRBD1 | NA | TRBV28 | CASSLRDRGTEAFF | TGTGCCAGCAGTTTACGGGACAGGGGTACTGAAGCTTTCTTT
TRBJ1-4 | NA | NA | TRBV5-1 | CASSSGEANEKLFF | TGCGCCAGCAGTTCCGGAGAGGCTAATGAAAAACTGTTTTTT
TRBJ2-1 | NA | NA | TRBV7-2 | CASSLAFAGTYNEQFF | TGTGCCAGCAGCTTAGCTTTTGCGGGAACCTACAATGAGCAGTTCTTC
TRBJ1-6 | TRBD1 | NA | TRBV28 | CASSLPKRTGPSYNSPLHF | TGTGCCAGCAGTTTACCCAAGAGGACAGGGCCCTCCTATAATTCACCCCTCCACTTT
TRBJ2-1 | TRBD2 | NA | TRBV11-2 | CASSFLSGIASSYNEQFF | TGTGCCAGCAGCTTTCTTAGCGGGATCGCAAGCTCCTACAATGAGCAGTTCTTC
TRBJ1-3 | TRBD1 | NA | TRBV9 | CASSVQGGGNTIYF | TGTGCCAGCAGCGTACAGGGGGGCGGAAACACCATATATTTT
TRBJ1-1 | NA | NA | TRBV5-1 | CASSLAGKSVTEAFF | TGCGCCAGCAGCTTGGCAGGGAAATCGGTCACTGAAGCTTTCTTT
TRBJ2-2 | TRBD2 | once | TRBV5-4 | CASRSIAGEENTGELFF | TGTGCCAGCAGGTCCATAGCGGGAGAGGAGAACACCGGGGAGCTGTTTTTT
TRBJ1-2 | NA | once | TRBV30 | CAWSAGRYGYTF | TGTGCCTGGAGTGCCGGGAGATATGGCTACACCTTC
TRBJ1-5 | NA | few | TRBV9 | CASSVSWGRDQPQHF | TGTGCCAGCAGCGTCTCATGGGGACGGGATCAGCCCCAGCATTTT
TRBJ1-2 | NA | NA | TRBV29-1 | CSVVPRANYGYTF | TGCAGCGTTGTCCCCAGAGCTAACTATGGCTACACCTTC
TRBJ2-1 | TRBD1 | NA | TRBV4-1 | CASSQPRQGYNEQFF | TGCGCCAGCAGCCAACCCAGACAGGGTTACAATGAGCAGTTCTTC
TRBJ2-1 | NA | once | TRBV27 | CASSLSLASYNEQFF | TGTGCCAGCAGTTTAAGTCTAGCGAGTTACAATGAGCAGTTCTTC
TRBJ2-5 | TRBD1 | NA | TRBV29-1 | CSFPYGTGSAFGETQYF | TGCAGCTTCCCGTATGGGACAGGGTCCGCCTTCGGAGAGACCCAGTACTTC
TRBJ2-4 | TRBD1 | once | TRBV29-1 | CSVERTGGRNIQYF | TGCAGCGTTGAACGGACAGGGGGCAGGAACATTCAGTACTTC
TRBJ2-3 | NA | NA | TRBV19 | CASMTLGREGTDTQYF | TGTGCCAGTATGACGCTAGGCAGGGAAGGCACAGATACGCAGTATTTT
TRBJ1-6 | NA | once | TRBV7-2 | CASSSPAPLHF | TGTGCCAGCAGCTCCCCTGCACCCCTCCACTTT
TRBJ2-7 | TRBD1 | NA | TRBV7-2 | CASSDPDRQAEQYF | TGTGCCAGCAGCGACCCGGACAGGCAGGCGGAGCAGTACTTC
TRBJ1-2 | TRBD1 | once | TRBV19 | CASSSSGGYYGYTF | TGTGCCAGTAGTTCGTCAGGGGGTTACTATGGCTACACCTTC
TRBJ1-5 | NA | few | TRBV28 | CASSLRGQPQHF | TGTGCCAGCAGTTTACGGGGTCAGCCCCAGCATTTT
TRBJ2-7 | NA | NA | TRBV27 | CASTTREYKPYEQYF | TGTGCCAGCACCACGAGAGAGTATAAACCCTACGAGCAGTACTTC
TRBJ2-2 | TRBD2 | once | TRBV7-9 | CASSLGWTSGSNTGELFF | TGTGCCAGCAGCTTAGGATGGACTAGCGGGTCGAACACCGGGGAGCTGTTTTTT
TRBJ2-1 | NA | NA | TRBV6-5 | CASSYLGDYNEQFF | TGTGCCAGCAGTTACTTGGGAGATTACAATGAGCAGTTCTTC
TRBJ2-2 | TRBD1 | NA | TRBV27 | CASRTGGTYTGELFF | TGTGCCAGCAGGACAGGGGGGACGTACACCGGGGAGCTGTTTTTT
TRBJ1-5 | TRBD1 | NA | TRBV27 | CASSPTRDRKNQPQHF | TGTGCCAGCAGTCCGACGAGGGACAGGAAGAATCAGCCCCAGCATTTT
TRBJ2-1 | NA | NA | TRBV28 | CASRTDNEQFF | TGTGCCAGCAGGACCGACAATGAGCAGTTCTTC
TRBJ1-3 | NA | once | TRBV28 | CASSFGSYSGNTIYF | TGTGCCAGCAGTTTCGGCAGCTACTCTGGAAACACCATATATTTT
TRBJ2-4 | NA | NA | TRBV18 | CASSPDRQKNIQYF | TGTGCCAGCTCACCAGACAGACAAAAAAACATTCAGTACTTC
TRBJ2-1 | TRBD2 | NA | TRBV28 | CASTPAGTSGRNEQFF | TGTGCCAGCACCCCGGCCGGGACTAGCGGGAGAAATGAGCAGTTCTTC
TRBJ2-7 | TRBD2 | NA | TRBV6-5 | CASSYETSGPYEQYF | TGTGCCAGCAGTTACGAGACTAGCGGCCCCTACGAGCAGTACTTC
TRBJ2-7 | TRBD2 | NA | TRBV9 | CASSVGPSGSSYEQYF | TGTGCCAGCAGCGTAGGGCCTAGCGGGAGTAGCTACGAGCAGTACTTC
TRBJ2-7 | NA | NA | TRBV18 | CASSPPGARGRGYEQYF | TGTGCCAGCTCACCACCCGGCGCACGGGGGCGCGGGTACGAGCAGTACTTC
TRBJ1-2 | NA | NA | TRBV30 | CAWSWTGNYGYTF | TGTGCCTGGAGTTGGACGGGAAACTATGGCTACACCTTC
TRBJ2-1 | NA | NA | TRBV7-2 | CASSLEGRRDNEQFF | TGTGCCAGCAGCTTAGAGGGCCGCAGGGACAATGAGCAGTTCTTC
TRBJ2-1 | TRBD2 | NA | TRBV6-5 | CASSLGLAGGGEQFF | TGTGCCAGCAGCCTCGGTCTAGCGGGAGGGGGCGAGCAGTTCTTC
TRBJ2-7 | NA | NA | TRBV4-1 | CASSQEGIVQDMPYEQYF | TGCGCCAGCAGCCAAGAAGGTATTGTTCAGGACATGCCCTACGAGCAGTACTTC
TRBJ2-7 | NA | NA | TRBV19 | CASSIAAGPTYEQYF | TGTGCCAGTAGTATAGCTGCGGGACCTACCTACGAGCAGTACTTC
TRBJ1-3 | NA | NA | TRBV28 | CASNRLSNSGNTIYF | TGTGCCAGCAATCGACTAAGCAACTCTGGAAACACCATATATTTT